Below, 28 T cell receptor beta chains from the same sample are listed, as sequenced in a study of blood T cell repertoires in COVID-19. Assay used: immunoSEQ multiplex PCR; TCRdb lists only in-frame clones, some missing. The table has a few hundred thousand clones, 75% to 90% seen once. Sequences were obtained from PBMCs or T cells enriched from blood (not recorded which). These receptors were taken from a man aged 35-49 years who had recovered from COVID-19.

The V call is TRBV7-3, the J call TRBJ2-5; tentative D call: TRBD2 (5 bases). Trimming cost V 4 bases and J 5 bases, with 11 bases left between them. CDR1 and CDR2 (germline): SGHTA, FQGTGA. CDR3 size: 13 residues. The CDR3 reads CASSSDSSETQYF. CDR3 in DNA: TGTGCCAGCAGCTCGGACTCCTCTGAGACCCAGTACTTC.

The chain joins TRBV12-5 to TRBJ2-2; TRBD2 matches at 11 bases. Germline lookup yields CDR1 LGHNT and CDR2 FRNRAP. The J segment lost 4 bases and the V segment lost 4 bases, leaving 5 bases of the junction unmatched. The CDR3 is 16 amino acids. The CDR3 nucleotides read TGTGCTAGTGGTTCCTCCGGGACTAGCGGCACCGGGGAGCTGTTTTTT. Its protein is CASGSSGTSGTGELFF.

This clone was counted only a few times. The chain joins TRBV19 to TRBJ2-7; D is perhaps TRBD1 (7 bases). The V end lost 8 bases, the J end lost 2 bases, and 19 bases lay between the germline ends. CDR1 and CDR2 from the germline V gene are LNHDA and SQIVND (reference sequence). The CDR3 totals 15 residues. The CDR3 coding sequence is TGTGCCAGTGCCCCCGGGCAGGGGGGTGCCTACGAGCAGTACTTC. It encodes CASAPGQGGAYEQYF.

In the case of this clone: The same CDR3 also results from other DNA sequences found in this sample. The chain uses TRBV29-1 and TRBJ2-7, with a possible D match to TRBD1 (5 bases). V gave up 6 bases and J gave up 1 base, with 10 bases separating them. This CDR3 is 12 amino acids long. Germline CDR1 is SQVTM and CDR2 is ANQGSEA. The CDR3 coding sequence is TGCAGCGTCGCCACAGGATCCTACGAGCAGTACTTC. As protein: CSVATGSYEQYF.

The V call is TRBV11-2, the J call TRBJ2-5, with 10 bases matching TRBD1. The CDR3 extends over 16 amino acids. J was trimmed by 4 bases and V by 5 bases; bases with no gene match: 10. Germline assignment: CDR1 SGHAT and CDR2 FQNNGV. The DNA of the CDR3 is TGTGCCAGCAGCCTCCGCCCGACAGGGGGCTCAGAGACCCAGTACTTC. Its translation is CASSLRPTGGSETQYF.

This clone was observed a single time. The chain has TRBV11-2 and TRBJ1-2, with 7 bases that match TRBD1. The CDR3 runs 15 residues. Per the germline V gene, CDR1 is SGHAT and CDR2 is FQNNGV. V shed 4 bases and J 5 bases; nucleotides not matched to a gene: 10. DNA of the CDR3: TGTGCCAGCAGCTCCCCCTCGGACAGGAGATATGGCTACACCTTC. As protein: CASSSPSDRRYGYTF.

The chain employs TRBV18 and TRBJ1-2; TRBD1 is a possible D gene (6 bases). This CDR3 contains 14 residues. The V gene's germline CDR1 is KGHSH and CDR2 LQKENI. V was clipped by 5 bases and J by 1 base, with 11 bases between them. As DNA, the CDR3 is TGTGCCAGCTCAGAGAAACAGGGTAACTATGGCTACACCTTC. Its protein is CASSEKQGNYGYTF.

This clone was counted only a few times. This sequence joins TRBV28 and TRBJ2-7; 7 nucleotides agree with TRBD1. Germline V gene data show CDR1 as MDHEN and CDR2 as SYDVKM. Trimming cost V 4 bases and J 3 bases; bases outside gene matches: 12. The CDR3 spans 16 residues. The CDR3 DNA sequence: TGTGCCAGCAGTTCGGGACAGTCTGTCAGGGACTACGAGCAGTACTTC. It encodes CASSSGQSVRDYEQYF.

J is TRBJ2-7 and V is TRBV4-1; TRBD2 matches 8 bases. The trim removed 0 bases at V and 2 bases at J, leaving 6 bases unmatched. Germline CDR1 reads MGHRA; CDR2 reads YSYEKL. The CDR3 sequence is 16 residues long. Here the CDR3 DNA reads TGCGCCAGCAGCCAAGATCCCCCGGGAGGGCCCTACGAGCAGTACTTC. Amino acid sequence: CASSQDPPGGPYEQYF.

V is TRBV30 and J is TRBJ2-3, with D tentatively TRBD2 (6 bases). CDR3 size: 15 residues. Trimming stripped 3 bases from V and 4 bases from J, with 17 bases between. Germline V lookup: CDR1 GTSNPN, CDR2 SVGIG (reference sequence). The CDR3, as DNA: TGTGCCTGGAGCCCTCCCCAGCGGGCGGCAGATACGCAGTATTTT. This gives the protein CAWSPPQRAADTQYF.

V and J are TRBV4-1 and TRBJ1-1, with unresolved D. The germline gives CDR1 MGHRA, CDR2 YSYEKL. This CDR3 region has 17 residues. V lost 0 bases and J lost 4, with 18 bases in between. The CDR3 bases are TGCGCCAGCAGCCAAGAGAAGTTGACTTCCAAGATCACTGAAGCTTTCTTT. As protein: CASSQEKLTSKITEAFF.

The rearrangement links TRBV3-1 (or the pseudogene TRBV3-2) to TRBJ1-1, with D tentatively TRBD1 (5 bases). Looked up from germline, CDR1 is LGHDT and CDR2 is YNNKEL (reference sequence). Trimming removed 1 base from V and 0 bases from J, with 15 bases in between. The CDR3 is made up of 17 amino acids. The CDR3 here is CASSQAQGSFLNTEAFF. The CDR3 nucleotides are TGTGCCAGCAGCCAAGCCCAGGGATCCTTTTTGAACACTGAAGCTTTCTTT.

The chain combines TRBV5-1 with TRBJ2-7, with 10 bases fitting TRBD2. V was clipped by 0 bases and J by 0 bases; unmatched bases: 3. This CDR3 contains 16 residues. Germline lookup yields CDR1 SGHRS and CDR2 YFSETQ. The CDR3 loop is CASSLVSSGSSYEQYF. CDR3 sequence (DNA): TGCGCCAGCAGCTTGGTGTCTAGCGGGAGCTCCTACGAGCAGTACTTC.

In the case of this clone: Other DNA sequences in this sample translate to the same CDR3. The CDR3, as DNA: TGTGCCAGCAGTTTAGTACAGAACACTGAAGCTTTCTTT. Amino acid sequence: CASSLVQNTEAFF. This chain links TRBV12-3 or TRBV12-4 with TRBJ1-1, with D unresolved. V lost 1 base, J lost 1 base, and 4 bases lay in between. The CDR3 is 13 amino acids.

This rearrangement joins TRBV4-1 to TRBJ1-2; TRBD1 matches at 10 bases. CDR3 length equals 15 residues. Germline CDR1 reads MGHRA; CDR2 reads YSYEKL. Trimming took 1 base from V and 5 from J; bases not matched to a gene: 4. DNA for the CDR3: TGCGCCAGCAGCCAAGGGGACAGGGGTCGGTATGGCTACACCTTC. It codes for CASSQGDRGRYGYTF.

The chain links TRBV19 to TRBJ2-3; possibly TRBD1 for D (6 bases). The V end lost 7 bases, the J end lost 5 bases, and 28 bases lay between the germline ends. Germline-derived CDR1 and CDR2 are LNHDA and SQIVND (reference sequence). The CDR3 covers 18 residues. CDR3 loop: CASTGPHGRGTEGDTQYF. In nucleotides, the CDR3 is TGTGCCAGTACAGGACCCCATGGCAGGGGTACAGAAGGAGATACGCAGTATTTT.

This clone was recorded once. The rearrangement uses TRBV24-1 and TRBJ1-5; 11 bases are shared with TRBD1. The germline V gene has CDR1 KGHDR and CDR2 SFDVKD. CDR3 size: 20 residues. Trimming removed 4 bases from V and 0 bases from J; junction bases left unmatched: 13. The CDR3 nucleotides are TGTGCCACCAGTGACTCCGGACAGGGGGCCTGGGGTTATAGCAATCAGCCCCAGCATTTT. This encodes CATSDSGQGAWGYSNQPQHF.

The chain combines TRBV27 with TRBJ1-5; no definite D call. Germline V gives CDR1 MNHEY, CDR2 SMNVEV (reference sequence). V was shortened by 6 bases and J by 6 bases, with 12 bases between the two germline ends. The CDR3 has 13 amino acids. The CDR3 spells CASSRWGGQPQHF. The DNA of the CDR3 is TGTGCCAGCAGCCGATGGGGAGGTCAGCCCCAGCATTTT.

The J gene is TRBJ1-2, the V gene TRBV27, with D unclear. The CDR3 contains 17 residues. Per germline, CDR1 MNHEY and CDR2 SMNVEV (reference sequence). The germline V and J ends were trimmed by 6 bases and 1 base, with 21 bases remaining between them. The CDR3 nucleotides read TGTGCCAGCAGCCCCTCCGCGGGTGCGAGGATTAACTATGGCTACACCTTC. Translated: CASSPSAGARINYGYTF.

The table lists this clone with many counts. The rearrangement uses TRBV15 and TRBJ2-5; 9 bases line up with TRBD2. From germline, CDR1 is LNHNV and CDR2 YYDKDF (reference sequence). The CDR3 contains 17 residues. J was trimmed by 4 bases and V by 0 bases; bases with no gene match: 9. CDR3 sequence reads: CATSRDVVAGVVETQYF. CDR3 DNA sequence: TGTGCCACCAGCAGAGATGTGGTAGCGGGGGTGGTAGAGACCCAGTACTTC.

The V gene is TRBV2, the J gene TRBJ2-3; D may be TRBD2 (6 bases). The V gene lost 6 bases and the J gene lost 3 bases, with 10 bases spanning the gap. CDR3 length equals 13 residues. The germline V gene encodes CDR1 SNHLY and CDR2 FYNNEI. The CDR3 region is CASSQEGTDTQYF. In nucleotides, the CDR3 is TGTGCCAGCAGCCAGGAGGGGACAGATACGCAGTATTTT.

The genes are TRBV29-1 and TRBJ2-3; D is possibly TRBD1 (6 bases). The germline V gene encodes CDR1 SQVTM and CDR2 ANQGSEA. The CDR3 length is 14 residues. V lost 4 bases, J lost 4 bases, and 15 bases lay in between. The CDR3 DNA sequence: TGCAGCGTTGTTCAGGGGCGACCCCCAGATACGCAGTATTTT. Its translation is CSVVQGRPPDTQYF.

This clone was counted a single time. In nucleotides, the CDR3 is TGTGCCAGCAGCACGGGACAGGGGGCGCGGAATCAGCCCCAGCATTTT. It codes for CASSTGQGARNQPQHF. The chain uses TRBV5-4 and TRBJ1-5; TRBD1 aligns across 12 bases. Unmatched junction bases numbered 6, after V lost 4 bases and J lost 4 bases. Germline-derived CDR1 and CDR2 are SGHNT and YYREEE (reference sequence). CDR3 length: 16 residues.

V gene TRBV4-2 combines with J gene TRBJ2-7, with 8 bases fitting TRBD2. Germline assignment: CDR1 LGHNA and CDR2 YNFKEQ. The CDR3 runs to 15 residues. Trimming at V came to 4 bases and at J to 0 bases, leaving 5 bases not matched to a gene. This chain's CDR3 is CASSRVAGNSYEQYF. The CDR3 region has the DNA TGTGCCAGCAGCCGAGTAGCGGGGAACTCCTACGAGCAGTACTTC.

The rearrangement links TRBV5-8 to TRBJ2-5; maybe TRBD2 (5 bases). The CDR3 consists of 17 residues. Deletions cut 1 base from V and 1 base from J, with 17 bases between. Germline V gene data show CDR1 as SGHTS and CDR2 as YDEGEE. CDR3: CASSLFPFSGSQETQYF. The DNA of the CDR3 is TGTGCCAGCAGCTTGTTTCCGTTTTCGGGGTCCCAAGAGACCCAGTACTTC. Drawing the rest from reference TRBV5-8 and TRBJ2-5, the complete variable domain is EAGVTQSPTHLIKTRGQQATLRCSPISGHTSVYWYQQALGLGLQFLLWYDEGEERNRGNFPPRFSGRQFPNYSSELNVNALELEDSALYLCASSLFPFSGSQETQYFGPGTRLLVL.

The J gene is TRBJ1-2, the V gene TRBV19, with D unresolved. This CDR3 region has 14 residues. Germline loops: CDR1 LNHDA, CDR2 SQIVND (reference sequence). Deletions cut 8 bases from V and 2 bases from J, with 15 bases between. CDR3: CASRRTTGNYGYTF. The CDR3 DNA is TGTGCCAGTCGGAGAACGACGGGGAACTATGGCTACACCTTC.

This clone showed up just once. The chain combines TRBV15 with TRBJ1-2; no firm D call. This CDR3 spans 14 amino acids. Germline CDR1 is LNHNV and CDR2 is YYDKDF (reference sequence). With 1 base removed from V and 6 bases from J, the gap between germline ends came to 12 bases. The CDR3 loop is CATSRGASNHGYTF. CDR3 nucleotides: TGTGCCACCAGCAGAGGTGCCAGTAATCATGGCTACACCTTC.

The gene calls are TRBV24-1 and TRBJ1-4; D gene uncertain. Germline CDR1 is KGHDR and CDR2 is SFDVKD. The CDR3 extends over 16 amino acids. The V end was cut by 2 bases, the J end by 4 bases, with 13 bases between. The DNA for the CDR3 is TGTGCCACCAGTGATTCGGGGTTGAGGGATAATGAAAAACTGTTTTTT. This gives the protein CATSDSGLRDNEKLFF.